This T cell receptor (beta chain) was sequenced in a study of blood T cell repertoires in COVID-19. Study context: Researchers got acute and convalescent COVID-19 samples from the United States, Italy and Spain. T cells, B-cell-depleted T cells, or PBMCs supplied cDNA or gDNA.

Original data processing: Scientists estimated how many nucleated cells there were by amplifying reference gene primers. The assay was immunoSEQ multiplex PCR, and TCRdb's table has in-frame clones only and misses some. For V, J and clone size, that table is used; D and trimming come from the DNA. The sample consists of some 150,000 clones, roughly 89% of them appearing once. In germline, CDR1 is LGHDT, CDR2 YNNKEL (reference sequence). Trimming took 4 bases from V and 1 from J, leaving 13 bases between them. The CDR3 is made up of 15 amino acids. The TCR comes from a woman in her sixties or seventies who had recovered from COVID-19. The chain employs TRBV3-1 (or the pseudogene TRBV3-2) and TRBJ2-5; the D gene is possibly TRBD1 (6 bases). The sample comprised peripheral blood. Here the CDR3 DNA reads TGTGCCAGCAGCCCCTCCGGGACACTCCAAGAGACCCAGTACTTC. Protein product: CASSPSGTLQETQYF.